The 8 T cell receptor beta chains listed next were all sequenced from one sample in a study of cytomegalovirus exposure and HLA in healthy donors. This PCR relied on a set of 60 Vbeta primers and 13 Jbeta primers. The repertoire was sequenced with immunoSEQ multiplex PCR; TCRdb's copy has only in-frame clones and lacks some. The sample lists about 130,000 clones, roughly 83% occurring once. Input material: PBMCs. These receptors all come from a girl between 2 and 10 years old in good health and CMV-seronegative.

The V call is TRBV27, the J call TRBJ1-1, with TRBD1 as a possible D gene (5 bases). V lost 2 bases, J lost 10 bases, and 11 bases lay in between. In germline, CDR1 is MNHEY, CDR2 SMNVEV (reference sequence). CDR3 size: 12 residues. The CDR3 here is CASSLRPGVAFF. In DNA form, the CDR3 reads TGTGCCAGCAGTTTACGACCGGGGGTAGCTTTCTTT.

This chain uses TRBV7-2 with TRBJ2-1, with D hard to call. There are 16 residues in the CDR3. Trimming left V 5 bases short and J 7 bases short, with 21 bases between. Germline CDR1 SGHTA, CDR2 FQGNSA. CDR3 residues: CASSIWVSAPGNEQFF. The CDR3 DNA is TGTGCCAGCAGCATATGGGTAAGCGCTCCCGGTAATGAGCAGTTCTTC.

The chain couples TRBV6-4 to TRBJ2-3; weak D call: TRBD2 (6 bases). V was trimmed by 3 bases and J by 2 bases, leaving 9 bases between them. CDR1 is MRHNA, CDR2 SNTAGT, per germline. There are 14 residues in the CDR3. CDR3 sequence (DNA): TGTGCCAGCAGTGAGGGCGGGAACACAGATACGCAGTATTTT. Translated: CASSEGGNTDTQYF.

CDR3 loop: CASSEGAGGGSYEQYF. CDR3 in DNA: TGTGCCAGCAGTGAAGGTGCCGGAGGTGGGTCCTACGAGCAGTACTTC. The chain joins TRBV6-1 to TRBJ2-7; possible D gene TRBD2, 5 bases. Trimming removed 1 base from V and 1 base from J, with 14 bases in between. The length of the CDR3 is 16 residues. The germline CDR1 and CDR2 sequences are MNHNS and SASEGT.

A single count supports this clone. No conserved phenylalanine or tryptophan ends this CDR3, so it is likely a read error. The CDR3 nucleotides read TGTGCCAGCGAAGCGGCGTTGGGTACAGATACGCAGTATGTT. The encoded protein is CASEAALGTDTQYV. V is TRBV7-6 and J is TRBJ2-3, with D perhaps TRBD2 (5 bases). Germline V gives CDR1 SGHVS, CDR2 FNYEAQ. V dropped 8 bases and J dropped 3 bases, with 15 bases sitting between them. The CDR3 spans 14 residues.

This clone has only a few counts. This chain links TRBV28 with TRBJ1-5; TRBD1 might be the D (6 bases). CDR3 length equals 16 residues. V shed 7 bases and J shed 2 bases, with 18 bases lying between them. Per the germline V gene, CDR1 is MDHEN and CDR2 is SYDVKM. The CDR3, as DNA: TGTGCCAGCACAGAGGGGGAGTGGGCCGGCAATCAGCCCCAGCATTTT. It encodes CASTEGEWAGNQPQHF.

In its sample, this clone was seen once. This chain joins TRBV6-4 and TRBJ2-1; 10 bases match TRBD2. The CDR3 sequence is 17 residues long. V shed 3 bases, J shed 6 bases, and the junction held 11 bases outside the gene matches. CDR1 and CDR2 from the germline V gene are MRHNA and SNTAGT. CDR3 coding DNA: TGTGCCAGCAGTGATATAGCGGGGGGCCTAGCGGGCAATGAGCAGTTCTTC. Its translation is CASSDIAGGLAGNEQFF.

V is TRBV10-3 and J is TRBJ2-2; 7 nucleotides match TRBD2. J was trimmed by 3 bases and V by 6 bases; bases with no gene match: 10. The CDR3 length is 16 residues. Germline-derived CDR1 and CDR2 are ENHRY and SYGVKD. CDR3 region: CAIRASFAGDTGELFF. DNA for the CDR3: TGTGCCATCAGGGCATCCTTCGCGGGGGACACCGGGGAGCTGTTTTTT.